One and the same sample provided the 30 T cell receptor beta chains below, sequenced in a study of T cell changes during pregnancy in multiple sclerosis. Assay used: immunoSEQ multiplex PCR; TCRdb lists only in-frame clones, some missing. The sample has about 39,000 clones, about 90% seen once; the top ten hold roughly 29%. Sequencing used CD8+ T cells from peripheral blood mononuclear cells, obtained before pregnancy. The receptors come from a female donor with multiple sclerosis, enrolled in a pregnancy study.

This clone was picked up one time. This chain links TRBV5-1 with TRBJ2-4; the D gene is possibly TRBD2 (6 bases). Trimming took 4 bases from V and 2 from J, leaving 19 bases between them. The CDR3 is 17 residues long. The germline CDR1 and CDR2 sequences are SGHRS and YFSETQ. The CDR3 nucleotides read TGCGCCAGCAGCAAAACCTGGGACGGGGGTACCAAAAACATTCAGTACTTC. Translating gives CASSKTWDGGTKNIQYF.

The CDR3 DNA follows: TGTGCCAGCAGCTTGGGGCGGGGGGGCCAGACAGATACGCAGTATTTT. Protein product: CASSLGRGGQTDTQYF. V gene TRBV5-4 combines with J gene TRBJ2-3, with 9 positions matching TRBD2. With 0 bases clipped from V and 3 bases from J, the junction kept 5 bases outside the gene matches. Germline V gene lookup returns CDR1 SGHNT and CDR2 YYREEE (reference sequence). The CDR3 has 16 amino acids.

This clone has just a few counts. The chain links TRBV18 to TRBJ1-1; no firm D call. Trimming took off 2 bases at V and 4 bases at J, with 5 bases between the two ends. Germline V gives CDR1 KGHSH, CDR2 LQKENI. This CDR3 contains 12 residues. Here the CDR3 reads CASSPAGTEAFF. In DNA, the CDR3 is TGTGCCAGCTCACCAGCAGGCACTGAAGCTTTCTTT.

In its sample, this clone was seen once. The rearrangement links TRBV6-5 to TRBJ1-1, with 9 bases that match TRBD1. The germline gives CDR1 MNHEY, CDR2 SVGAGI. V shed 7 bases, J shed 4 bases, and the junction held 10 bases outside the gene matches. The length of the CDR3 is 15 residues. Written as DNA, the CDR3 is TGTGCCAGCACCCTTACGGGACAGGGTACCACTGAAGCTTTCTTT. Its translation is CASTLTGQGTTEAFF.

The chain links TRBV9 to TRBJ2-2; 9 nucleotides agree with TRBD2. The CDR3 runs to 14 residues. Germline V gene sequence: CDR1 SGDLS, CDR2 YYNGEE. V shed 5 bases and J 4 bases; nucleotides not matched to a gene: 3. CDR3 in amino acids: CASSPSGITGELFF. The CDR3 coding sequence is TGTGCCAGCAGTCCTAGCGGGATCACCGGGGAGCTGTTTTTT.

The genes are TRBV27 and TRBJ2-1; the match to TRBD2 covers 9 bases. Germline CDR1 reads MNHEY; CDR2 reads SMNVEV (reference sequence). The CDR3 runs 16 residues. V was pared by 5 bases and J by 4 bases, with 9 bases of the junction left unmatched. The CDR3 loop is CASSPPGAGGYNEQFF. The DNA of the CDR3 is TGTGCCAGCAGTCCACCGGGGGCGGGAGGGTACAATGAGCAGTTCTTC.

The V call is TRBV7-8, the J call TRBJ2-3, with D possibly matching TRBD1 (5 bases). V lost 5 bases, J lost 2 bases, and 17 bases lay in between. The CDR3 loop spans 16 amino acids. Germline CDR1 SGHVS, CDR2 FQNEAQ. CDR3 sequence reads: CASSPGWAGYTDTQYF. CDR3 DNA sequence: TGTGCCAGCAGCCCCGGTTGGGCAGGGTACACAGATACGCAGTATTTT.

This clone appeared once. The chain has TRBV4-1 and TRBJ2-2, with 9 bases that match TRBD1. The germline V gene has CDR1 MGHRA and CDR2 YSYEKL. V shed 3 bases and J 2 bases; nucleotides not matched to a gene: 4. The CDR3 runs to 16 residues. The CDR3 DNA is TGCGCCAGCAGCCAGGGGGGACAGGGAAACACCGGGGAGCTGTTTTTT. This translates into CASSQGGQGNTGELFF.

The chain links TRBV5-4 to TRBJ2-3; TRBD2 agrees at 16 bases. After removal of 4 bases from V and 5 bases from J, the junction contained 7 bases not matched to a gene. Germline loops: CDR1 SGHNT, CDR2 YYREEE (reference sequence). CDR3 length: 17 residues. CDR3 sequence (DNA): TGTGCCAGCAGCCCGGGACTAGCGGGGGGGCCGGGAGATACGCAGTATTTT. The encoded protein is CASSPGLAGGPGDTQYF.

The rearrangement links TRBV29-1 to TRBJ2-7; D not certain. The CDR3 sequence is 13 residues long. Trimming stripped 0 bases from V and 2 bases from J, with 8 bases between. Germline V CDR1 and CDR2: SQVTM, ANQGSEA. This chain's CDR3 is CSVEDSSTYEQYF. The CDR3 DNA reads as TGCAGCGTTGAAGATAGCAGTACCTACGAGCAGTACTTC.

This chain connects TRBV9 to TRBJ2-1; 8 bases fit TRBD2. The V segment lost 0 bases and the J segment 7 bases; nucleotides outside the gene matches: 6. Germline-derived CDR1 and CDR2 are SGDLS and YYNGEE. This CDR3 is built from 15 residues. The CDR3 region is CASSVDAGGGNEQFF. As DNA, the CDR3 is TGTGCCAGCAGCGTAGACGCGGGGGGCGGGAATGAGCAGTTCTTC.

V and J are TRBV28 and TRBJ1-2; D is uncertain. Germline-derived CDR1 and CDR2 are MDHEN and SYDVKM. The CDR3 contains 19 residues. The V gene lost 6 bases and the J gene lost 4 bases, with 30 bases spanning the gap. The CDR3 DNA is TGTGCCAGCAGGGAGGCAGTCTTGACTTCCGGGCAGAGAGTCTATGGCTACACCTTC. Translated, it gives CASREAVLTSGQRVYGYTF.

The chain recombines TRBV4-1 with TRBJ2-7; 7 bases line up with TRBD2. V shed 0 bases, J shed 1 base, and the junction held 6 bases outside the gene matches. Germline lookup yields CDR1 MGHRA and CDR2 YSYEKL. This CDR3 spans 16 amino acids. The CDR3 loop reads CASSQEGRVGSYEQYF. CDR3 nucleotide sequence: TGCGCCAGCAGCCAAGAGGGGAGGGTGGGGTCCTACGAGCAGTACTTC.

The gene calls are TRBV6-5 and TRBJ1-1; D is perhaps TRBD1 (6 bases). Trimming removed 8 bases at V and 2 bases at J, with 18 bases between. The CDR3 is 15 amino acids. The germline V gene has CDR1 MNHEY and CDR2 SVGAGI. The CDR3 DNA reads TGTGCCAGCCCGCACTCGAACAGGGTAAACACTGAAGCTTTCTTT. This encodes CASPHSNRVNTEAFF.

This chain links TRBV7-2 with TRBJ2-2, with a tentative D call TRBD1 (5 bases). Trimming cost V 1 base and J 0 bases, with 9 bases left between them. This CDR3 comprises 16 residues. The germline CDR1 and CDR2 sequences are SGHTA and FQGNSA. The CDR3: CASSLERQPNTGELFF. CDR3 DNA sequence: TGTGCCAGCAGCTTAGAACGACAGCCGAACACCGGGGAGCTGTTTTTT.

The chain carries TRBV5-5 and TRBJ1-4; D is possibly TRBD1 (6 bases). V lost 4 bases, J lost 0 bases, and 13 bases lay in between. This CDR3 is built from 16 residues. CDR1 and CDR2 (germline): SGHKS, YYEKEE (reference sequence). CDR3: CASSGTGFSTNEKLFF. The CDR3 bases are TGTGCCAGCAGCGGAACAGGGTTTTCAACTAATGAAAAACTGTTTTTT.

The chain employs TRBV11-1 and TRBJ1-2; possible D gene TRBD1, 5 bases. V lost 1 base, J lost 9 bases, and 15 bases lay in between. Germline CDR1 reads SGHAT; CDR2 reads FQDESV (reference sequence). The CDR3 loop spans 14 amino acids. CDR3 region: CASSLGTDGGSYTF. As DNA, the CDR3 is TGTGCCAGCAGCTTAGGGACCGACGGGGGGAGCTACACCTTC.

A single count supports this clone. This chain connects TRBV11-3 to TRBJ2-3, with 7 nucleotides matching TRBD2. CDR1 and CDR2 from the germline V gene are SGHNT and YENEEA. The CDR3 is 13 residues long. V was pared by 5 bases and J by 4 bases, with 3 bases of the junction left unmatched. The CDR3 region is CASSAGEADTQYF. The CDR3 DNA reads as TGTGCCAGCAGCGCGGGAGAAGCAGATACGCAGTATTTT.

This clone was detected only once. V and J are TRBV5-4 and TRBJ1-1, with D possibly TRBD1 on 5 matching bases. The CDR3 length is 13 residues. Trimming removed 5 bases from V and 5 bases from J, with 13 bases in between. In germline, CDR1 is SGHNT, CDR2 YYREEE (reference sequence). DNA for the CDR3: TGTGCCAGCAGACCCAGTGGGGGGACTGAAGCTTTCTTT. Its protein product is CASRPSGGTEAFF.

The V gene is TRBV7-7, the J gene TRBJ2-2; tentative D call: TRBD1 (6 bases). CDR3 size: 16 residues. Trimming shortened V by 5 bases and J by 3 bases, and 16 bases separated the two germline ends. Germline V gene data show CDR1 as SSHAT and CDR2 as FNYEAQ (reference sequence). Here the CDR3 reads CASSGLGEGDTGELFF. DNA of the CDR3: TGTGCCAGCAGCGGATTGGGAGAGGGGGACACCGGGGAGCTGTTTTTT.

The CDR3 nucleotides read TGTGCCAGCAGCTTAGGTTCAGGGGAGGGTCAGCCCCAGCATTTT. It codes for CASSLGSGEGQPQHF. The chain uses TRBV7-8 and TRBJ1-5; weak D call: TRBD1 (6 bases). Looked up from germline, CDR1 is SGHVS and CDR2 is FQNEAQ. V dropped 1 base and J dropped 6 bases, with 13 bases sitting between them. The CDR3 loop spans 15 amino acids.

The rearrangement joins TRBV19 to TRBJ2-2; maybe TRBD1 (5 bases). The CDR3 extends over 14 amino acids. The germline V and J ends were trimmed by 4 bases and 3 bases, with 9 bases remaining between them. Germline V gene data show CDR1 as LNHDA and CDR2 as SQIVND (reference sequence). CDR3 nucleotides: TGTGCCAGTAGTACAACAGGTTACACCGGGGAGCTGTTTTTT. Its translation is CASSTTGYTGELFF.

J is TRBJ2-5 and V is TRBV19; D unresolved. The CDR3 consists of 11 residues. Germline-derived CDR1 and CDR2 are LNHDA and SQIVND (reference sequence). Trimming stripped 9 bases from V and 1 base from J, with 6 bases between. The CDR3 region has the DNA TGTGCCAGCCGTTTCCAAGAGACCCAGTACTTC. Protein sequence: CASRFQETQYF.

This chain joins TRBV5-5 and TRBJ1-4; no reliable D call. The V gene lost 4 bases and the J gene lost 4 bases, with 17 bases spanning the gap. CDR3 length: 16 amino acids. The V gene's germline CDR1 is SGHKS and CDR2 YYEKEE (reference sequence). CDR3: CASSQETRAYNEKLFF. The CDR3 DNA reads as TGTGCCAGCAGCCAAGAAACGAGGGCCTATAATGAAAAACTGTTTTTT.

The chain carries TRBV6-5 and TRBJ2-1; D possibly corresponds to TRBD2 (6 bases). The germline gives CDR1 MNHEY, CDR2 SVGAGI. This CDR3 is 14 amino acids long. Trimming stripped 0 bases from V and 8 bases from J, with 11 bases between. Here the CDR3 reads CASSYSRLVDEQFF. CDR3 nucleotides: TGTGCCAGCAGTTACTCTAGACTAGTCGATGAGCAGTTCTTC.

V usage is TRBV29-1 and J usage is TRBJ2-6; D is ambiguous. This CDR3 has 15 residues. Trimming cost V 3 bases and J 0 bases, with 9 bases left between them. Germline V CDR1 and CDR2: SQVTM, ANQGSEA. The CDR3 DNA sequence: TGCAGCGTTGAGCAGGTGCCCTCTGGGGCCAACGTCCTGACTTTC. It is translated as CSVEQVPSGANVLTF. Drawing the rest from reference TRBV29-1 and TRBJ2-6, the complete variable domain is SAVISQKPSRDICQRGTSLTIQCQVDSQVTMMFWYRQQPGQSLTLIATANQGSEATYESGFVIDKFPISRPNLTFSTLTVSNMSPEDSSIYLCSVEQVPSGANVLTFGAGSRLTVL.

This sequence joins TRBV9 and TRBJ2-1, with 14 bases matching TRBD2. The CDR3 has 21 amino acids. The trim removed 4 bases at V and 0 bases at J, leaving 15 bases unmatched. In germline, CDR1 is SGDLS, CDR2 YYNGEE. CDR3: CASSPRGRGLAGDSSYNEQFF. The CDR3 DNA reads TGTGCCAGCAGCCCGAGGGGACGGGGACTAGCGGGGGATTCCTCCTACAATGAGCAGTTCTTC. The full variable domain, rest sourced from reference TRBV9 and TRBJ2-1, is DSGVTQTPKHLITATGQRVTLRCSPRSGDLSVYWYQQSLDQGLQFLIQYYNGEERAKGNILERFSAQQFPDLHSELNLSSLELGDSALYFCASSPRGRGLAGDSSYNEQFFGPGTRLTVL.

DNA of the CDR3: TGTGCCAGCAGTATCAGGGTATCCCTCTCCTACGAGCAGTACTTC. Its protein product is CASSIRVSLSYEQYF. This rearrangement joins TRBV28 to TRBJ2-7, with a possible D match to TRBD1 (5 bases). CDR1 and CDR2 from the germline V gene are MDHEN and SYDVKM. V lost 5 bases and J 0 bases, leaving 14 bases between the germline ends. CDR3 length equals 15 residues.

V usage is TRBV7-8 and J usage is TRBJ2-3, with a tentative D call TRBD2 (6 bases). The germline CDR1 and CDR2 sequences are SGHVS and FQNEAQ. The CDR3 is made up of 18 amino acids. The V end lost 1 base, the J end lost 6 bases, and 23 bases lay between the germline ends. The CDR3: CASSLVRVGDLARDTQYF. For the CDR3, the DNA is TGTGCCAGCAGCTTAGTACGGGTGGGGGACTTAGCTCGGGATACGCAGTATTTT.

The chain couples TRBV27 to TRBJ2-7, with D unresolved. This CDR3 is built from 15 residues. CDR1 is MNHEY, CDR2 SMNVEV, per germline (reference sequence). The V and J ends lost 6 bases and 0 bases respectively, with 15 bases between them. The CDR3 loop reads CASRLGSIASYEQYF. The CDR3 DNA sequence: TGTGCCAGCAGATTGGGCTCAATTGCCTCCTACGAGCAGTACTTC.